One sample yielded the 2 T cell receptor beta chains listed below, sequenced in a study of T cell responses to AZD1222 COVID-19 vaccine (dated by TCRdb to about 2021). Receptor libraries were prepared by the immunoSEQ multiplex PCR assay. TCRdb mirrors the immuneACCESS table, restricted to in-frame sequences. Some clones are absent from its copies; in checked studies, under half trace to an unresolved V gene, and the reason for the others is unknown. The sample table lists about 190,000 clones, approximately 90% of them with a count of one. 0.95% to 1% of the sample lies in the top ten. The time point label, read with the paper, signifies: baseline before first vaccination. The sequencing used peripheral blood, collected on day 0 of AZD1222 vaccination. The receptors come from an adult in good health.

V gene TRBV9 combines with J gene TRBJ1-3; D is perhaps TRBD1 (5 bases). The CDR3 is 13 amino acids. Germline V gives CDR1 SGDLS, CDR2 YYNGEE. V was trimmed by 2 bases and J by 4 bases, leaving 7 bases between them. The DNA of the CDR3 is TGTGCCAGCAGCGTCGAGGGGGGAAACACCATATATTTT. Residues: CASSVEGGNTIYF. Using reference TRBV9 and TRBJ1-3 for the parts outside the CDR3, the full variable domain is DSGVTQTPKHLITATGQRVTLRCSPRSGDLSVYWYQQSLDQGLQFLIQYYNGEERAKGNILERFSAQQFPDLHSELNLSSLELGDSALYFCASSVEGGNTIYFGEGSWLTVV.

The chain combines TRBV9 with TRBJ2-7; the D is unclear. The CDR3 sequence is 13 residues long. CDR1 SGDLS and CDR2 YYNGEE come from the germline V gene. V was clipped by 4 bases and J by 0 bases, with 8 bases between them. The CDR3 spells CASSLGPSYEQYF. The CDR3 DNA reads as TGTGCCAGCAGCCTCGGGCCCTCCTACGAGCAGTACTTC.